The TCR beta chain under discussion was sequenced for a study of OX40 agonist ivuxolimab in advanced cancers. Study-wide results and limits: Those patients achieving a partial response at 0.1-3.0 mg/kg showed among the lowest clonal expansion. The study found that CD8+ T cells averaged more expanded clones than CD4+.

Produced via immunoSEQ multiplex PCR; TCRdb's table is partial and in-frame only. The sample includes approximately 11,000 clones, about 89% of them seen just once. The germline gives CDR1 MGHRA, CDR2 YSYEKL. The CDR3 runs 15 residues. V trimming: 3 bases; J trimming: 2 bases; junction bases outside the gene matches: 5. For this clone: Its target is not known.

The V and J genes are TRBV4-1 and TRBJ1-1; 8 nucleotides agree with TRBD1. This clonotype originated in an adult with an advanced solid tumor such as melanoma, head and neck, liver or kidney cancer. Source: CD4+ or CD8+ T cells sorted from blood, taken in a trial of the OX40 agonist ivuxolimab. CDR3 region: CASSQDDRGNTEAFF. The CDR3 nucleotides are TGCGCCAGCAGCCAGGATGACAGGGGAAACACTGAAGCTTTCTTT.